These 27 T cell receptor beta chains came from one sample sequenced in a study of cytomegalovirus exposure and HLA in healthy donors. The study ran its PCR with 60 Vbeta and 13 Jbeta primers. Repertoires were generated with immunoSEQ multiplex PCR, while TCRdb's copy carries only in-frame clones and drops some. The sample records approximately 150,000 clones, roughly four fifths being singletons. Sequencing input: PBMCs. The receptors here all came from a man in his fifties or sixties in good health and CMV-seropositive.

This clone was seen once. This chain links TRBV5-1 with TRBJ2-6, with a weak D call TRBD2 (7 bases). Germline lookup yields CDR1 SGHRS and CDR2 YFSETQ. V was cut by 0 bases and J by 1 base, with 14 bases left in between. The CDR3 is 18 amino acids. This CDR3 reads CASSLAGGRTSGANVLTF. The CDR3 coding sequence is TGCGCCAGCAGCTTGGCGGGGGGCCGGACTTCTGGGGCCAACGTCCTGACTTTC.

The rearrangement links TRBV6-4 to TRBJ2-3; D is possibly TRBD2 (6 bases). The V and J ends lost 5 bases and 2 bases respectively, with 17 bases between them. Looked up from germline, CDR1 is MRHNA and CDR2 is SNTAGT. The length of the CDR3 is 16 residues. The CDR3 region has the DNA TGTGCCAGCAGTTCCCGGGACTCCTCTTCCACAGATACGCAGTATTTT. Its translation is CASSSRDSSSTDTQYF.

The rearrangement uses TRBV5-1 and TRBJ2-7, with a tentative D call TRBD1 (6 bases). Germline values: CDR1 SGHRS, CDR2 YFSETQ. The CDR3 is 14 residues long. V lost 4 bases to trimming and J lost 3 bases, with 14 bases between them. The CDR3 region has the DNA TGCGCCAGCAGCGCAAATACAGGGAACTACGAGCAGTACTTC. This sequence encodes CASSANTGNYEQYF.

This rearrangement joins TRBV6-5 to TRBJ2-5; maybe TRBD2 (5 bases). Germline V CDR1 and CDR2: MNHEY, SVGAGI. The CDR3 length is 14 residues. V lost 4 bases and J 2 bases, leaving 11 bases between the germline ends. The CDR3 DNA reads TGTGCCAGCAGTTCCGCAGGAGGTCAAGAGACCCAGTACTTC. Translation: CASSSAGGQETQYF.

The chain combines TRBV28 with TRBJ2-5; TRBD1 agrees at 9 bases. Judging by the DNA end, TRBJ2-7 fits better; the J call may be wrong. The CDR3 extends over 15 amino acids. CDR1 and CDR2 (germline): MDHEN, SYDVKM. In DNA, the CDR3 is TGTGCCAGCAGTGGACGGGACAGGGCCAACTACGAGCAGTACTTC. Translated, it gives CASSGRDRANYEQYF.

The chain joins TRBV21-1 to TRBJ2-5; the table's D gene call, TRBD2, was not cross checked with the DNA. TRBV21-1 is a known pseudogene. CDR3 size: 18 residues. The CDR3 nucleotides are TGTGCCAGCAGCAAAGCTCGGCTAGCGGGAGATGGGGTAGAGACCCAGTACTTC. It codes for CASSKARLAGDGVETQYF.

Remarks on this clone: Other nucleotide sequences in the sample specify the same CDR3. This sequence joins TRBV19 and TRBJ1-5; D remains ambiguous. Germline CDR1 LNHDA, CDR2 SQIVND (reference sequence). The CDR3 has 13 amino acids. The V end lost 0 bases, the J end lost 6 bases, and 6 bases lay between the germline ends. For the CDR3, the DNA is TGTGCCAGTAGTATAGATCGAGGTCAGCCCCAGCATTTT. Its translation: CASSIDRGQPQHF. Using reference TRBV19 and TRBJ1-5 for the parts outside the CDR3, the full variable domain is DGGITQSPKYLFRKEGQNVTLSCEQNLNHDAMYWYRQDPGQGLRLIYYSQIVNDFQKGDIAEGYSVSREKKESFPLTVTSAQKNPTAFYLCASSIDRGQPQHFGDGTRLSIL.

This CDR3 is CASSQDPPSSGTRNEQFF. The DNA of the CDR3 is TGCGCCAGCAGCCAAGATCCCCCCTCTAGCGGGACACGGAATGAGCAGTTCTTC. The V call is TRBV4-3, the J call TRBJ2-1; TRBD2 aligns across 9 bases. CDR1 is LGHNA, CDR2 YSLEER, per germline. The CDR3 is 18 residues long. The junction had 13 bases not matched to a gene; V was cut back by 0 bases and J by 7 bases.

Only a few counts were recorded for this clone. The chain combines TRBV9 with TRBJ2-5; the D gene is possibly TRBD2 (5 bases). Deletions cut 2 bases from V and 0 bases from J, with 11 bases between. The CDR3 has 15 amino acids. Germline CDR1 SGDLS, CDR2 YYNGEE. CDR3 amino acids: CASSVEGLYQETQYF. For the CDR3, the DNA is TGTGCCAGCAGCGTTGAAGGACTGTACCAAGAGACCCAGTACTTC.

The V and J genes are TRBV10-3 and TRBJ2-7; D is possibly TRBD1 (6 bases). The CDR3 has 14 amino acids. The germline V gene has CDR1 ENHRY and CDR2 SYGVKD. Trimming took off 3 bases at V and 6 bases at J, with 15 bases between the two ends. The CDR3 reads CAISDRDISSEQYF. Written as DNA, the CDR3 is TGTGCCATCAGTGACCGGGACATATCCAGCGAGCAGTACTTC.

V gene TRBV28 combines with J gene TRBJ1-2; D perhaps matches TRBD1 (6 bases). The V and J ends lost 2 bases and 4 bases respectively, with 14 bases between them. The CDR3 contains 15 residues. Germline V gene sequence: CDR1 MDHEN, CDR2 SYDVKM. CDR3 sequence (DNA): TGTGCCAGCAGTTTACCAACCACAGGGACCTATGGCTACACCTTC. Residues: CASSLPTTGTYGYTF.

This clone was seen once. V usage is TRBV11-2 and J usage is TRBJ1-2, with D maybe TRBD1 (6 bases). The germline gives CDR1 SGHAT, CDR2 FQNNGV. This CDR3 has 12 residues. V was pared by 6 bases and J by 5 bases, with 10 bases between. CDR3 nucleotide sequence: TGTGCCAGCAGGAGGGGGAGATATGGCTACACCTTC. The encoded protein is CASRRGRYGYTF.

J is TRBJ1-3 and V is TRBV10-3; D is unresolved. Germline V gene sequence: CDR1 ENHRY, CDR2 SYGVKD. The CDR3 spans 16 residues. Trimming took off 10 bases at V and 4 bases at J, with 23 bases between the two ends. The CDR3 is CATNPSENSVGNTIYF. The CDR3 DNA is TGTGCCACGAACCCCTCGGAAAATAGCGTAGGAAACACCATATATTTT.

This rearrangement joins TRBV7-9 to TRBJ1-5; D is possibly TRBD1 (5 bases). This CDR3 spans 15 amino acids. V lost 1 base, J lost 3 bases, and 10 bases lay in between. Germline V lookup: CDR1 SEHNR, CDR2 FQNEAQ (reference sequence). This CDR3 is CASSLGPGFNQPQHF. The CDR3 DNA follows: TGTGCCAGCAGCTTAGGGCCAGGGTTCAATCAGCCCCAGCATTTT.

V is TRBV18 and J is TRBJ1-5, with 8 positions matching TRBD1. Germline lookup yields CDR1 KGHSH and CDR2 LQKENI. The CDR3 loop spans 13 amino acids. Losses at the gene ends were 6 bases for V and 6 bases for J; bases not matched to a gene: 4. The DNA of the CDR3 is TGTGCCAGCTCCCGGGACAGGCCTCAGCCCCAGCATTTT. It is translated as CASSRDRPQPQHF.

The genes are TRBV19 and TRBJ2-2; D ambiguous. The length of the CDR3 is 15 residues. CDR1 is LNHDA and CDR2 is SQIVND in the germline V gene (reference sequence). V was cut by 4 bases and J by 6 bases, with 15 bases left in between. In DNA form, the CDR3 reads TGTGCCAGTAGTACCCCCAAGAGTGCGTCCGGGGAGCTGTTTTTT. Translated, it gives CASSTPKSASGELFF.

The V call is TRBV7-2, the J call TRBJ2-5; perhaps TRBD2 as D (6 bases). Trimming shortened V by 4 bases and J by 7 bases, and 13 bases separated the two germline ends. Germline CDR1 and CDR2: SGHTA and FQGNSA. The CDR3 runs to 13 residues. The chain's CDR3 is CASSSGLGGTQYF. In nucleotides, the CDR3 is TGTGCCAGCAGCTCGGGACTTGGAGGGACCCAGTACTTC.

The CDR3 sequence: CASSLTGSLNTEAFF. The DNA for the CDR3 is TGCGCCAGCAGCCTGACAGGGTCTTTGAACACTGAAGCTTTCTTT. The rearrangement uses TRBV5-1 and TRBJ1-1; 7 bases map to TRBD1. This CDR3 has 15 amino acids. Trimming removed 4 bases from V and 0 bases from J; junction bases left unmatched: 6. Germline lookup yields CDR1 SGHRS and CDR2 YFSETQ.

This chain links TRBV29-1 with TRBJ1-5; 7 bases line up with TRBD1. CDR1 SQVTM and CDR2 ANQGSEA come from the germline V gene. This CDR3 is 15 amino acids long. Trimming cost V 6 bases and J 7 bases; bases outside gene matches: 15. DNA of the CDR3: TGCAGCGTCGGGGACAGCGCCTCTTCGGGGCAGCCCCAGCATTTT. Translation gives CSVGDSASSGQPQHF.

V and J are TRBV5-6 and TRBJ1-1; D call uncertain. V was shortened by 1 base and J by 0 bases, with 4 bases between the two germline ends. This CDR3 contains 13 residues. Germline V gene sequence: CDR1 SGHDT, CDR2 YYEEEE. CDR3 bases: TGTGCCAGCAGCTTGATCATGAACACTGAAGCTTTCTTT. Its protein is CASSLIMNTEAFF.

This sequence joins TRBV4-1 and TRBJ2-3; 7 bases fit TRBD1. This CDR3 comprises 15 residues. With V trimmed by 0 bases and J by 4 bases, 4 bases remained unmatched. In germline, CDR1 is MGHRA, CDR2 YSYEKL. The CDR3 nucleotides are TGCGCCAGCAGCCAAGAAGACAGGGTGTCAGATACGCAGTATTTT. This codes for CASSQEDRVSDTQYF.

This clone has more than one count but fewer than ten. The rearrangement joins TRBV7-9 to TRBJ1-4; no definite D call. Germline V CDR1 and CDR2: SEHNR, FQNEAQ (reference sequence). V lost 5 bases and J lost 3, with 10 bases in between. The CDR3 contains 14 residues. CDR3 sequence (DNA): TGTGCCAGCAGCCGCCCCGGAGCTAATGAAAAACTGTTTTTT. Translation: CASSRPGANEKLFF.

The chain employs TRBV6-1 and TRBJ2-3, with 11 bases that match TRBD2. The V and J ends lost 4 bases and 3 bases, in that order; junction bases with no gene match: 9. Germline loops: CDR1 MNHNS, CDR2 SASEGT. The CDR3 loop spans 17 amino acids. Here the CDR3 reads CASSALTSGSRTDTQYF. As DNA, the CDR3 is TGTGCCAGCAGTGCCCTTACTAGCGGGAGTAGGACAGATACGCAGTATTTT.

The chain uses TRBV7-2 and TRBJ2-3, with 13 bases fitting TRBD2. J was trimmed by 6 bases and V by 5 bases; bases with no gene match: 14. Germline V gene sequence: CDR1 SGHTA, CDR2 FQGNSA. There are 18 residues in the CDR3. CDR3 in amino acids: CASSQGTSGMGVADTQYF. CDR3 coding DNA: TGTGCCAGCAGCCAGGGGACTAGCGGGATGGGCGTGGCTGATACGCAGTATTTT.

This chain's CDR3 is CASSQGDGYTF. The CDR3 bases are TGTGCCAGCTCGCAAGGGGATGGCTACACCTTC. This chain joins TRBV28 and TRBJ1-2; tentatively, D is TRBD1 (5 bases). The CDR3 is 11 amino acids. From germline, CDR1 is MDHEN and CDR2 SYDVKM. Trimming left V 8 bases short and J 6 bases short, with 10 bases between.

The rearrangement links TRBV7-2 to TRBJ2-3; D gene uncertain. CDR3 length: 14 residues. V lost 1 base to trimming and J lost 2 bases, with 7 bases between them. Germline CDR1 is SGHTA and CDR2 is FQGNSA. CDR3: CASSLVHSTDTQYF. CDR3 bases: TGTGCCAGCAGCTTAGTACATTCCACAGATACGCAGTATTTT. Full variable domain (outside the CDR3, taken from reference TRBV7-2 and TRBJ2-3): GAGVSQSPSNKVTEKGKDVELRCDPISGHTALYWYRQSLGQGLEFLIYFQGNSAPDKSGLPSDRFSAERTGGSVSTLTIQRTQQEDSAVYLCASSLVHSTDTQYFGPGTRLTVL.

The genes are TRBV9 and TRBJ2-2; TRBD2 matches 12 bases. This CDR3 is 16 amino acids long. V dropped 3 bases and J dropped 7; count of bases not matched to a gene: 7. CDR1 is SGDLS, CDR2 YYNGEE, per germline. This CDR3 reads CASSALAGGQVGELFF. CDR3 nucleotides: TGTGCCAGCAGCGCCCTAGCGGGAGGGCAGGTCGGGGAGCTGTTTTTT.